A single sample gave rise to the 12 T cell receptor beta chains below, sequenced in a study of shared clonotypes between healthy human individuals (TCRdb year 2020). Libraries came from the immunoSEQ multiplex PCR assay. TCRdb re-hosts the immuneACCESS table, in-frame sequences only. Its copies lack some clones; in the studies checked, an unresolved V gene accounts for under half of them, and the cause for the rest is not known. Recorded for this sample are some 790,000 clones; 72% of them occurred a single time. Less than 2% of the sample is taken by the ten largest. The sequenced sample consisted of memory CD4+ T cells sorted from blood. The cell subset or site tag for this specimen amounts to: CD45RA-negative fraction. Receptor source: a woman aged 30 to 39 in good health.

Points on this clone: Other nucleotide sequences in the sample specify the same CDR3. V is TRBV27 and J is TRBJ1-1; D is ambiguous. V was pared by 4 bases and J by 3 bases, with 9 bases between. Per germline, CDR1 MNHEY and CDR2 SMNVEV (reference sequence). This CDR3 has 13 amino acids. The CDR3 spells CASSSPPDTEAFF. CDR3 DNA: TGTGCCAGCAGTTCCCCTCCTGACACTGAAGCTTTCTTT.

The chain recombines TRBV5-1 with TRBJ2-1, with 12 bases aligning to TRBD2. From germline, CDR1 is SGHRS and CDR2 YFSETQ. This CDR3 has 14 residues. The ends lost 6 bases at V and 10 bases at J; junction bases unmatched: 8. CDR3 amino acids: CASTTSGRSQEQFF. CDR3 coding DNA: TGCGCCAGCACAACTAGCGGGAGGTCGCAAGAGCAGTTCTTC.

This clone occurred once. This chain connects TRBV10-3 to TRBJ2-7; 15 nucleotides line up with TRBD2. Trimming took 3 bases from V and 0 from J; bases not matched to a gene: 9. Germline CDR1 and CDR2: ENHRY and SYGVKD. The CDR3 loop spans 19 amino acids. CDR3 coding DNA: TGTGCCATCAGTGACCAGACGGGGACTAGCGGGGGGAGCTCCTACGAGCAGTACTTC. It codes for CAISDQTGTSGGSSYEQYF.

This chain joins TRBV5-6 and TRBJ2-2, with unresolved D. Deletions cut 6 bases from V and 2 bases from J, with 11 bases between. The CDR3 totals 14 residues. Germline-derived CDR1 and CDR2 are SGHDT and YYEEEE. The CDR3, as DNA: TGTGCCAGCACCTTCGAGATAAACACCGGGGAGCTGTTTTTT. This translates into CASTFEINTGELFF.

The chain recombines TRBV5-1 with TRBJ2-3, with 9 nucleotides matching TRBD1. With 4 bases clipped from V and 3 bases from J, the junction kept 9 bases outside the gene matches. CDR3 length equals 16 residues. CDR1 SGHRS and CDR2 YFSETQ come from the germline V gene. The CDR3: CASSIGQGPPTDTQYF. DNA for the CDR3: TGCGCCAGCAGCATCGGACAGGGGCCTCCTACAGATACGCAGTATTTT.

This clone was picked up a small number of times. This sample also contains other DNA sequences that code for the same CDR3. For the CDR3, the DNA is TGTGCCAGCAGCTTGGGTGATACGCAGTATTTT. Protein sequence: CASSLGDTQYF. The chain links TRBV5-4 to TRBJ2-3, with D unclear. The CDR3 is made up of 11 amino acids. Germline V gene lookup returns CDR1 SGHNT and CDR2 YYREEE (reference sequence). Trimming stripped 0 bases from V and 6 bases from J, with 2 bases between.

The sample holds a few counts of this clone. The rearrangement joins TRBV6-1 to TRBJ1-3; 12 bases are a match to TRBD1. V trimming: 4 bases; J trimming: 3 bases; junction bases outside the gene matches: 4. The CDR3 spans 16 residues. The germline gives CDR1 MNHNS, CDR2 SASEGT. The CDR3 sequence is CASSVGQGANGNTIYF. As DNA, the CDR3 is TGTGCCAGCAGTGTGGGACAGGGGGCTAATGGAAACACCATATATTTT.

The chain recombines TRBV12-5 with TRBJ2-1; possible D gene TRBD2, 6 bases. Germline V CDR1 and CDR2: LGHNT, FRNRAP. V was pared by 0 bases and J by 2 bases, with 17 bases between. The CDR3 is made up of 18 amino acids. The DNA for the CDR3 is TGTGCTAGTGGTTTGGTCGCCACGACTAGGGCTACCTACAATGAGCAGTTCTTC. Translation gives CASGLVATTRATYNEQFF.

This chain connects TRBV5-1 to TRBJ2-3, with 10 nucleotides matching TRBD2. The CDR3 has 17 amino acids. V was pared by 0 bases and J by 0 bases, with 4 bases of the junction left unmatched. CDR1 and CDR2 (germline): SGHRS, YFSETQ. The CDR3, as DNA: TGCGCCAGCAGCTTGGAAAAGACTAGCGGGAGCACAGATACGCAGTATTTT. Its protein is CASSLEKTSGSTDTQYF. Looking up the rest from reference TRBV5-1 and TRBJ2-3 gives the full variable domain: KAGVTQTPRYLIKTRGQQVTLSCSPISGHRSVSWYQQTPGQGLQFLFEYFSETQRNKGNFPGRFSGRQFSNSRSEMNVSTLELGDSALYLCASSLEKTSGSTDTQYFGPGTRLTVL.

This clone occurred many times. The chain uses TRBV5-4 and TRBJ2-1, with TRBD1 identical over 8 bases. Unmatched junction bases numbered 10, after V lost 4 bases and J lost 10 bases. Germline lookup yields CDR1 SGHNT and CDR2 YYREEE (reference sequence). This CDR3 has 14 residues. CDR3 DNA sequence: TGTGCCAGCAGCGGGAAGGACAGGGCGGGGGAGCAGTTCTTC. This encodes CASSGKDRAGEQFF.

About this clone itself: The sample contains more than one DNA sequence encoding this CDR3. The rearrangement links TRBV11-2 to TRBJ1-1; D is ambiguous. This CDR3 contains 13 residues. The germline gives CDR1 SGHAT, CDR2 FQNNGV. Trimming took 2 bases from V and 5 from J, leaving 9 bases between them. CDR3 bases: TGTGCCAGCAGCTTATTCGGGGATACTGAAGCTTTCTTT. Translating gives CASSLFGDTEAFF.

This chain connects TRBV7-9 to TRBJ2-1, with TRBD1 identical over 8 bases. The CDR3 runs 14 residues. Germline CDR1 SEHNR, CDR2 FQNEAQ (reference sequence). J gave up 6 bases and V 2 bases, and 3 bases lay outside the gene matches. The CDR3 coding sequence is TGTGCCAGCAGCTTACGGACAGGGATCAATGAGCAGTTCTTC. Amino acids: CASSLRTGINEQFF. The whole variable domain, remainder taken from reference TRBV7-9 and TRBJ2-1, is DTGVSQNPRHKITKRGQNVTFRCDPISEHNRLYWYRQTLGQGPEFLTYFQNEAQLEKSRLLSDRFSAERPKGSFSTLEIQRTEQGDSAMYLCASSLRTGINEQFFGPGTRLTVL.